This TCR beta chain was sequenced during a study of CD8 T cells in ankylosing spondylitis. Study results and limitations: Significantly higher representation of disease-linked clones was reported for matched ankylosing spondylitis synovial fluid. The study identified a TCR beta motif of under 10 highly homologous variants that appeared characteristic of ankylosing spondylitis blood.

At least ten counts were recorded for this clonotype. The target antigen is unknown. TCRdb ran MiXCR on the 5' RACE reads and lists one entry per CDR3 protein. The sample includes approximately 250,000 distinct CDR3 sequences, 20% to 30% of them seen just once. CDR1 DFQATT and CDR2 SNEGSKA come from the germline V gene (reference sequence). V was shortened by 2 bases and J by 3 bases, with 11 bases between the two germline ends. This CDR3 is 13 amino acids long. The receptor was isolated from a male donor with ankylosing spondylitis or in good health (not recorded which). Sequenced material: blood, either unsorted or a sorted T cell fraction (not recorded which). The rearrangement joins TRBV20-1 to TRBJ2-7, with D perhaps matching TRBD2 (5 bases). The CDR3: CSARTGFVYEQYF. The CDR3 region has the DNA TGCAGTGCTAGAACGGGGTTCGTCTACGAGCAGTACTTC.